This T cell receptor (beta chain) originates from a study of Graves' ophthalmopathy and Graves' hyperthyroidism. RNA transcripts served as template for amplifying TCR beta CDR3 sequences. First-round RT-PCR used HTBI primers; second-round multiplex PCR followed. TCRdb ran MiXCR on the multiplex PCR reads and lists one entry per CDR3 protein. This sample has a few hundred thousand distinct CDR3 sequences; about 18% occur once, and the top ten carry 2% to 3%. In the case of this clonotype: Its antigen is unidentified.

If no ophthalmopathy appeared within 18 months of follow-up, hyperthyroidism was termed stable. Exclusion criteria comprised other autoimmune diseases, uncontrolled infections, pregnancy or lactation in patients. The CDR3 runs 16 residues. V was clipped by 3 bases and J by 0 bases, with 14 bases between them. General study points: In separating ophthalmopathy from stable hyperthyroidism, a 13-signature model achieved 87.88% sensitivity and 81.08% specificity. Blood shared most expanded thyroid clonotypes above 0.001 frequency.

This chain links TRBV12-3 or TRBV12-4 with TRBJ1-2, with D possibly TRBD1 on 5 matching bases. The sequenced material came from peripheral blood. The receptor was isolated from an adult woman with stable Graves' hyperthyroidism. The CDR3 loop is CASSFRRGAPNYGYTF. The CDR3 region has the DNA TGTGCCAGCAGTTTCAGAAGGGGCGCTCCTAACTATGGCTACACCTTC.